This record looks at one TCR beta chain sequence and its context. What it binds is unknown. These data come from a study of T cell responses to AZD1222 COVID-19 vaccine. Study-level background: Some second doses came at about 4 weeks and others at about 12 weeks; these were pooled. General observations from the study: Most donors were white British and more were female, and clonal diversity was possibly underestimated.

Germline CDR1 LNHNV, CDR2 YYDKDF (reference sequence). This CDR3 spans 13 amino acids. Unmatched junction bases numbered 2, after V lost 8 bases and J lost 4 bases. Libraries were prepared by immunoSEQ multiplex PCR; TCRdb keeps only in-frame clonotypes and omits some of them. This table holds about 130,000 clones, 85% to 90% found once. The sequence was collected from an adult in good health. The sample in question was peripheral blood, obtained on day 0 of AZD1222 vaccination. The chain employs TRBV15 and TRBJ1-6, with 7 bases matching TRBD1. Here the CDR3 reads CATQGQYNSPLHF. In DNA, the CDR3 is TGTGCCACCCAGGGACAGTATAATTCACCCCTCCACTTT.